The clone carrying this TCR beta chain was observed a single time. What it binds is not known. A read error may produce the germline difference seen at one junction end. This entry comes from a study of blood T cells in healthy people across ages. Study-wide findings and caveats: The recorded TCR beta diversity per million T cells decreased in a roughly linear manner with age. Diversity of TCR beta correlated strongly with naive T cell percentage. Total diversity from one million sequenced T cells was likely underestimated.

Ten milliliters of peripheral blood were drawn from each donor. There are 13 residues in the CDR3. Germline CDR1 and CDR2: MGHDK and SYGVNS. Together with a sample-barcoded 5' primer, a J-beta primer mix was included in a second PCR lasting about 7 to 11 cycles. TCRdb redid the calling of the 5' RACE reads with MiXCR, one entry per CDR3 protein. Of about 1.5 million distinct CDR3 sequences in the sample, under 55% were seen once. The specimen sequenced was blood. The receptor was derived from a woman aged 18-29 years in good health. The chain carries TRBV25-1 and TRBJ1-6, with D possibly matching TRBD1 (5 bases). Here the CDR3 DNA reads TGTGTCAGCGGCGATCAGGGCTTTTCACCCCTCCACTTT. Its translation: CVSGDQGFSPLHF.